The 23 T cell receptor beta chains in this list originate from one sample, sequenced in a study of blood T cell repertoires in COVID-19. Measured with immunoSEQ multiplex PCR; TCRdb has only the in-frame clones, and not every one. The sample contains hundreds of thousands of clones, 87% of which appear only once. The sample consisted of peripheral blood. The receptors originated from a woman aged 40-49 years who had recovered from COVID-19.

The CDR3 nucleotides read TGTGCCAGCAGCTTAGCGTGGGACAACCACTATGGCTACACCTTC. Residues: CASSLAWDNHYGYTF. The gene calls are TRBV11-1 and TRBJ1-2; perhaps TRBD1 as D (6 bases). The CDR3 sequence is 15 residues long. V was shortened by 0 bases and J by 3 bases, with 11 bases between the two germline ends. Germline CDR1 and CDR2: SGHAT and FQDESV (reference sequence). Full variable domain (rest looked up from reference TRBV11-1 and TRBJ1-2): EAEVAQSPRYKITEKSQAVAFWCDPISGHATLYWYRQILGQGPELLVQFQDESVVDDSQLPKDRFSAERLKGVDSTLKIQPAELGDSAMYLCASSLAWDNHYGYTFGSGTRLTVV.

The V gene is TRBV4-1, the J gene TRBJ1-4; perhaps TRBD1 as D (5 bases). Trimming cost V 2 bases and J 8 bases, with 9 bases left between them. The CDR3 has 13 residues. Germline CDR1 MGHRA, CDR2 YSYEKL. The CDR3, as DNA: TGCGCCAGCAGCCAAACGAAGGGGGAAAAACTGTTTTTT. Amino acid sequence: CASSQTKGEKLFF.

The chain links TRBV4-3 to TRBJ2-7, with 10 bases lining up with TRBD1. The CDR3 has 17 amino acids. The germline V gene has CDR1 LGHNA and CDR2 YSLEER. Unmatched junction bases numbered 12, after V lost 5 bases and J lost 2 bases. The CDR3 sequence: CASSYSTGTGETYEQYF. Here the CDR3 DNA reads TGCGCCAGCAGCTACAGTACCGGGACAGGGGAAACCTACGAGCAGTACTTC.

This chain links TRBV5-1 with TRBJ2-5; 9 bases map to TRBD1. The germline V gene has CDR1 SGHRS and CDR2 YFSETQ. J lost 4 bases, V lost 5 bases, and 9 bases had no gene match. The CDR3 is 15 residues long. CDR3 loop: CASRGTGNLGETQYF. The DNA for the CDR3 is TGCGCCAGCAGGGGGACAGGGAATTTGGGAGAGACCCAGTACTTC. Filled out from reference TRBV5-1 and TRBJ2-5, the complete variable domain reads KAGVTQTPRYLIKTRGQQVTLSCSPISGHRSVSWYQQTPGQGLQFLFEYFSETQRNKGNFPGRFSGRQFSNSRSEMNVSTLELGDSALYLCASRGTGNLGETQYFGPGTRLLVL.

The chain combines TRBV7-2 with TRBJ1-6; a weak D match, TRBD1 (5 bases). CDR1 and CDR2 from the germline V gene are SGHTA and FQGNSA. The CDR3 is 17 amino acids. Deletions cut 5 bases from V and 5 bases from J, with 19 bases between. CDR3 sequence reads: CASSPKGWNENNSPLHF. CDR3 in DNA: TGTGCCAGCAGCCCAAAGGGGTGGAATGAGAATAATTCACCCCTCCACTTT.

V gene TRBV6-6 combines with J gene TRBJ2-7, with 7 bases lining up with TRBD2. The CDR3 runs 14 residues. Germline V lookup: CDR1 MNHNY, CDR2 SVGAGI (reference sequence). Unmatched junction bases numbered 2, after V lost 0 bases and J lost 3 bases. The CDR3 region is CASSYSSGVYEQYF. As DNA, the CDR3 is TGTGCCAGCAGTTACTCGAGCGGGGTCTACGAGCAGTACTTC.

The J gene is TRBJ2-1, the V gene TRBV5-1; the D gene is possibly TRBD2 (7 bases). The V end lost 0 bases, the J end lost 7 bases, and 17 bases lay between the germline ends. From germline, CDR1 is SGHRS and CDR2 YFSETQ. The CDR3 runs to 16 residues. The CDR3 DNA follows: TGCGCCAGCAGCTTGGACGGGGGGCGAATCGGGAATGAGCAGTTCTTC. This sequence encodes CASSLDGGRIGNEQFF.

The genes are TRBV18 and TRBJ1-1; maybe TRBD1 (5 bases). Germline V CDR1 and CDR2: KGHSH, LQKENI. There are 12 residues in the CDR3. Trimming shortened V by 6 bases and J by 7 bases, and 12 bases separated the two germline ends. The CDR3: CASSPLDSEAFF. The CDR3 nucleotides are TGTGCCAGCTCTCCCCTCGACAGTGAAGCTTTCTTT.

This chain connects TRBV6-1 to TRBJ1-2; the D is unclear. The CDR3 is 13 amino acids. V lost 2 bases, J lost 4 bases, and 8 bases lay in between. Germline CDR1 is MNHNS and CDR2 is SASEGT. The DNA of the CDR3 is TGTGCCAGCAGTGAAAACTTTGTCTATGGCTACACCTTC. This gives the protein CASSENFVYGYTF.

The J gene is TRBJ1-2, the V gene TRBV4-3; 7 bases align to TRBD1. This CDR3 comprises 15 residues. CDR1 LGHNA and CDR2 YSLEER come from the germline V gene. V was clipped by 0 bases and J by 8 bases; unmatched bases: 9. The CDR3 DNA follows: TGCGCCAGCAGCCAAGACGCGGCAGGGGGTAGGGGCTACACCTTC. Residues: CASSQDAAGGRGYTF.

The chain combines TRBV18 with TRBJ2-1, with TRBD1 matching 10 bases. Germline CDR1 KGHSH, CDR2 LQKENI. V was pared by 4 bases and J by 2 bases, with 11 bases of the junction left unmatched. The CDR3 runs 18 residues. The CDR3 loop is CASSHRDRGTETYNEQFF. The CDR3 bases are TGTGCCAGCTCACACCGGGACAGGGGAACCGAGACCTACAATGAGCAGTTCTTC.

This clone was counted between two and nine times. The CDR3 nucleotides are TGTGCCAGCAGTTCTACAACAGGGAATCCCCTCCACTTT. As protein: CASSSTTGNPLHF. This rearrangement joins TRBV27 to TRBJ1-6; possible D gene TRBD1, 6 bases. The germline V gene encodes CDR1 MNHEY and CDR2 SMNVEV (reference sequence). The CDR3 contains 13 residues. V lost 4 bases and J lost 13, with 14 bases in between.

The V and J genes are TRBV13 and TRBJ2-5; 10 bases are shared with TRBD1. V trimming: 5 bases; J trimming: 4 bases; junction bases outside the gene matches: 7. CDR3 length: 15 residues. Germline values: CDR1 PRHDT, CDR2 FYEKMQ (reference sequence). The CDR3 sequence is CASSTTGGEGETQYF. The CDR3 region has the DNA TGTGCCAGCAGCACGACAGGGGGCGAGGGAGAGACCCAGTACTTC.

The J gene is TRBJ2-3, the V gene TRBV5-1; D is possibly TRBD2 (6 bases). The V and J ends lost 3 bases and 2 bases respectively, with 19 bases between them. Germline loops: CDR1 SGHRS, CDR2 YFSETQ. The CDR3 extends over 17 amino acids. In DNA form, the CDR3 reads TGCGCCAGCAGCTGGGGTAGCGGTTCGACCTACACAGATACGCAGTATTTT. It translates to CASSWGSGSTYTDTQYF. Variable domain in full (rest from reference TRBV5-1 and TRBJ2-3): KAGVTQTPRYLIKTRGQQVTLSCSPISGHRSVSWYQQTPGQGLQFLFEYFSETQRNKGNFPGRFSGRQFSNSRSEMNVSTLELGDSALYLCASSWGSGSTYTDTQYFGPGTRLTVL.

The CDR3 DNA reads as TGTGCCAGTAGGTCCTGGGCTATGAACACTGAAGCTTTCTTT. It specifies CASRSWAMNTEAFF. J is TRBJ1-1 and V is TRBV19, with D unclear. The CDR3 has 14 residues. The germline gives CDR1 LNHDA, CDR2 SQIVND (reference sequence). Deletions cut 6 bases from V and 0 bases from J, with 11 bases between. Drawing the rest from reference TRBV19 and TRBJ1-1, the complete variable domain is DGGITQSPKYLFRKEGQNVTLSCEQNLNHDAMYWYRQDPGQGLRLIYYSQIVNDFQKGDIAEGYSVSREKKESFPLTVTSAQKNPTAFYLCASRSWAMNTEAFFGQGTRLTVV.

This clone was recorded only once. This rearrangement joins TRBV5-1 to TRBJ1-2; perhaps TRBD1 as D (5 bases). Germline values: CDR1 SGHRS, CDR2 YFSETQ. The CDR3 is 15 residues long. V gave up 5 bases and J gave up 0 bases, with 14 bases separating them. The CDR3 bases are TGCGCCAGCAGGGGAGGGACTGGGCCTAACTATGGCTACACCTTC. Translation gives CASRGGTGPNYGYTF.

The chain has TRBV3-1 (or the pseudogene TRBV3-2) and TRBJ1-2; 8 nucleotides align to TRBD1. CDR3 size: 15 residues. Germline V gene data show CDR1 as LGHDT and CDR2 as YNNKEL (reference sequence). Trimming took 1 base from V and 3 from J; bases not matched to a gene: 4. The CDR3 DNA sequence: TGTGCCAGCAGCCAAGGTTGGACAGGGTACTATGGCTACACCTTC. As protein: CASSQGWTGYYGYTF.

In regard to this clone: Mismatch with germline at one junction end may stem from a read error. The chain couples TRBV11-2 to TRBJ2-3; 11 bases match TRBD1. Germline CDR1 SGHAT, CDR2 FQNNGV. CDR3 length: 11 amino acids. The CDR3 sequence is CASSPDRGLNF. CDR3 nucleotides: TGTGCCAGCAGCCCGGACAGGGGGCTAAATTTT.

The genes are TRBV19 and TRBJ1-1, with D uncertain. The V and J ends lost 1 base and 0 bases respectively, with 9 bases between them. Germline CDR1 is LNHDA and CDR2 is SQIVND (reference sequence). The CDR3 sequence is 15 residues long. The CDR3: CASSIGEEMNTEAFF. In DNA form, the CDR3 reads TGTGCCAGTAGTATAGGTGAGGAAATGAACACTGAAGCTTTCTTT.

This chain joins TRBV10-2 and TRBJ2-7; 12 positions agree with TRBD2. Trimming took 7 bases from V and 4 from J; bases not matched to a gene: 5. Germline V gene data show CDR1 as WSHSY and CDR2 as SAAADI. CDR3 length: 14 residues. CDR3 in amino acids: CASKRLAGGYEQYF. For the CDR3, the DNA is TGCGCCAGCAAGCGGCTAGCGGGGGGGTACGAGCAGTACTTC.

V usage is TRBV14 and J usage is TRBJ1-1; 8 positions agree with TRBD1. The CDR3 loop spans 12 amino acids. V was clipped by 4 bases and J by 6 bases; unmatched bases: 1. The germline V gene encodes CDR1 SGHDN and CDR2 FVKESK. CDR3 amino acids: CASSLQGAEAFF. In DNA, the CDR3 is TGTGCCAGCAGCCTACAGGGGGCTGAAGCTTTCTTT.

The chain recombines TRBV30 with TRBJ1-1; TRBD1 agrees at 10 bases. Germline V gene lookup returns CDR1 GTSNPN and CDR2 SVGIG (reference sequence). The trim removed 3 bases at V and 4 bases at J, leaving 11 bases unmatched. The CDR3 spans 16 residues. Here the CDR3 reads CAWREGMTGGITEAFF. The DNA of the CDR3 is TGTGCCTGGAGAGAAGGAATGACAGGGGGCATCACTGAAGCTTTCTTT.

The chain is built from TRBV25-1 and TRBJ1-1; possibly TRBD1 for D (5 bases). Germline values: CDR1 MGHDK, CDR2 SYGVNS. V shed 7 bases and J shed 4 bases, with 16 bases lying between them. This CDR3 has 14 amino acids. The CDR3 sequence is CASTQGSGGTEAFF. The CDR3 nucleotides are TGTGCCAGCACGCAGGGATCGGGGGGCACTGAAGCTTTCTTT.